One sample yielded the 4 T cell receptor beta chains listed below, sequenced in a study of blood T cell repertoires in COVID-19 (dated by TCRdb to about 2020). Library construction relied on the immunoSEQ multiplex PCR assay. The table was pulled from immuneACCESS by TCRdb, which kept in-frame rearrangements only. Such tables lose some clones; where checked, under half of the loss comes from unresolved V genes, and the rest has no known cause. Across this sample there are hundreds of thousands of clones, with approximately 85% seen only once. Clones ranked in the top ten supply roughly 5.3% of the sample. The specimen was peripheral blood. The receptors here all came from a man aged 45-65 years with active or convalescent COVID-19.

The chain employs TRBV5-5 and TRBJ2-7; maybe TRBD1 (6 bases). The V end lost 3 bases, the J end lost 5 bases, and 15 bases lay between the germline ends. Germline assignment: CDR1 SGHKS and CDR2 YYEKEE (reference sequence). This CDR3 region has 14 residues. The CDR3 DNA sequence: TGTGCCAGCAGCTCCGGGACAAGCCCCAACGAGCAGTACTTC. Protein: CASSSGTSPNEQYF.

The chain combines TRBV9 with TRBJ2-5; TRBD2 aligns across 8 bases. Germline V gene sequence: CDR1 SGDLS, CDR2 YYNGEE. This CDR3 region has 13 residues. V lost 3 bases to trimming and J lost 5 bases; unmatched junction nucleotides: 3. CDR3: CASSGGTRETQYF. CDR3 in DNA: TGTGCCAGCAGCGGGGGGACTAGGGAGACCCAGTACTTC.

The genes are TRBV5-5 and TRBJ2-2; 8 bases line up with TRBD2. This CDR3 has 17 residues. The V gene's germline CDR1 is SGHKS and CDR2 YYEKEE (reference sequence). V lost 5 bases to trimming and J lost 7 bases; unmatched junction nucleotides: 16. The CDR3 bases are TGTGCCAGCAGTATGGGCCCTATGGCGGGAGGTGACGGGGAGCTGTTTTTT. It translates to CASSMGPMAGGDGELFF. Complete variable domain (other parts from reference TRBV5-5 and TRBJ2-2): DAGVTQSPTHLIKTRGQQVTLRCSPISGHKSVSWYQQVLGQGPQFIFQYYEKEERGRGNFPDRFSARQFPNYSSELNVNALLLGDSALYLCASSMGPMAGGDGELFFGEGSRLTVL.

The chain couples TRBV5-5 to TRBJ2-2, with 10 bases aligning to TRBD2. V was pared by 6 bases and J by 5 bases, with 10 bases of the junction left unmatched. From germline, CDR1 is SGHKS and CDR2 YYEKEE (reference sequence). The length of the CDR3 is 16 residues. In nucleotides, the CDR3 is TGTGCCAGCATGGTGCTAGCGGGAGTCGTAACCGGGGAGCTGTTTTTT. It codes for CASMVLAGVVTGELFF.